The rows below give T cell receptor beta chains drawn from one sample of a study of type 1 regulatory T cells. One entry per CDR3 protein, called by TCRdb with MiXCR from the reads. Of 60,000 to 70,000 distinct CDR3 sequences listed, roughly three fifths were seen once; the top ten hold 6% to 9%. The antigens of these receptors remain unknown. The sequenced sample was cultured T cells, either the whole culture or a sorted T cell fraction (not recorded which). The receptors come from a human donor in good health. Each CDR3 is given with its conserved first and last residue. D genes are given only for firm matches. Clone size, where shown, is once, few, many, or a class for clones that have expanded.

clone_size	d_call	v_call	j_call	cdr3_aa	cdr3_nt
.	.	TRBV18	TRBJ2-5	CASSPGAPGETQYF	TGTGCCAGCTCACCTGGAGCTCCGGGGGAGACCCAGTACTTC
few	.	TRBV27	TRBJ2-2	CASSLWRNTGELFF	TGTGCCAGCAGTTTATGGCGAAACACCGGGGAGCTGTTTTTT
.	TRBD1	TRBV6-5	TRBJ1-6	CASKRQGPSPLHF	TGTGCCAGCAAACGACAGGGACCTTCACCCCTCCACTTT
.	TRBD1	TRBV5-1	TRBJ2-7	CASSLGQGSSEQYF	TGCGCCAGCAGCTTGGGACAGGGGAGTTCCGAGCAGTACTTC
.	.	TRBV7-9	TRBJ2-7	CASSFHIGDSEQYF	TGTGCCAGCAGCTTTCATATCGGGGACTCCGAGCAGTACTTC
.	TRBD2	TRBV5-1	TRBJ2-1	CASSLFGTSGGYNEQFF	TGCGCCAGCAGCTTGTTTGGGACTAGCGGGGGTTACAATGAGCAGTTCTTC
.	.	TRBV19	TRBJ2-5	CASKSGAYDQETQYF	TGTGCCAGCAAATCAGGAGCATATGACCAAGAGACCCAGTACTTC
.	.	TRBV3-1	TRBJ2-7	CASSPGAAGTYEQYF	TGTGCCAGCAGCCCAGGGGCGGCCGGAACCTACGAGCAGTACTTC
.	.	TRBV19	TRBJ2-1	CASSLSGAYNEQFF	TGTGCCAGTAGTCTATCGGGAGCCTACAATGAGCAGTTCTTC
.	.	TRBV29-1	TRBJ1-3	CSVGQNGGNTIYF	TGCAGCGTAGGACAGAACGGTGGAAACACCATATATTTT
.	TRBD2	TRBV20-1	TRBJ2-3	CSARVAGVDTQYF	TGCAGTGCTAGAGTGGCGGGAGTAGATACGCAGTATTTT
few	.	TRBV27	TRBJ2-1	CASSLGVLGTEQFF	TGTGCCAGCAGTTTAGGCGTTCTAGGTACTGAGCAGTTCTTC
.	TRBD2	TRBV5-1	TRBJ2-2	CASSLSGKNTGELFF	TGCGCCAGCAGCTTGAGCGGGAAAAACACCGGGGAGCTGTTTTTT
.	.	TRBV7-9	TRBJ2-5	CASSTQAGFGETQYF	TGTGCCAGCAGCACCCAAGCGGGTTTCGGGGAGACCCAGTACTTC
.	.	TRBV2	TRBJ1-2	CASSEDRDGYTF	TGTGCCAGCAGTGAAGACAGGGATGGCTACACCTTC
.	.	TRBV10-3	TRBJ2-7	CAISQGIYEQYF	TGTGCCATCAGTCAAGGAATCTACGAGCAGTACTTC
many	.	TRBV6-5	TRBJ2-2	CASRFSTGELFF	TGTGCCAGCAGGTTTAGCACCGGGGAGCTGTTTTTT
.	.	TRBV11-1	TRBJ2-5	CASSYAGVQETQYF	TGTGCCAGCAGCTACGCAGGGGTTCAAGAGACCCAGTACTTC
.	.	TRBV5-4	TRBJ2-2	CASSFIGASNTGELFF	TGTGCCAGCAGCTTCATCGGGGCTTCGAACACCGGGGAGCTGTTTTTT
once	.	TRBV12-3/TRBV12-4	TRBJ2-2	CASSLSANTGELFF	TGTGCCAGCAGTTTATCAGCCAACACCGGGGAGCTGTTTTTT
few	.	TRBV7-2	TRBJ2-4	CASSLSAPAKNIQYF	TGTGCCAGCAGCTTATCGGCCCCGGCCAAAAACATTCAGTACTTC
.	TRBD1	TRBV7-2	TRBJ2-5	CASSEQGRETQYF	TGTGCCAGCAGCGAACAGGGGAGAGAGACCCAGTACTTC
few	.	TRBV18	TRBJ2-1	CASSSSENNEQFF	TGTGCCAGCTCCTCCAGCGAGAACAATGAGCAGTTCTTC
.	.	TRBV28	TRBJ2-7	CASSLFAGAVVGEQYF	TGTGCCAGCAGTTTATTCGCAGGGGCCGTTGTGGGAGAGCAGTACTTC
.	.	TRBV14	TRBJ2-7	CASSQRGVYEQYF	TGTGCCAGCAGCCAAAGGGGGGTTTACGAGCAGTACTTC
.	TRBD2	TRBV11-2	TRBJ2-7	CASSLASGSLGEQYF	TGTGCCAGCAGCTTAGCTAGCGGGAGTCTGGGCGAGCAGTACTTC
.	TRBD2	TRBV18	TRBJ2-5	CASSPRGTSGGETQYF	TGTGCCAGCTCACCTCGCGGGACCTCGGGGGGAGAGACTCAGTACTTC
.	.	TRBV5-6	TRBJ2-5	CASSYPAGETQYF	TGTGCCAGCAGCTACCCCGCGGGTGAGACCCAGTACTTC
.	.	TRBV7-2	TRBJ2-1	CASSLILAGRISYNEQFF	TGTGCCAGCAGCTTAATTCTTGCGGGGAGGATCTCCTACAATGAGCAGTTCTTC
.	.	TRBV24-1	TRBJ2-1	CATSDQDGIYNEQFF	TGTGCCACCAGTGACCAGGACGGGATCTACAATGAGCAGTTCTTC
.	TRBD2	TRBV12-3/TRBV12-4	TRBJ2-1	CASRVAGSQGNEQFF	TGTGCCAGTAGAGTAGCGGGCTCCCAAGGCAATGAGCAGTTCTTC
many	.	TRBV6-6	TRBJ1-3	CASSTDGISGNTIYF	TGTGCCAGCAGTACGGACGGCATCTCTGGAAACACCATATATTTT
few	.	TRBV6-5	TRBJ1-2	CASSYGTDYGYTF	TGTGCCAGCAGTTATGGGACGGACTATGGCTACACCTTC
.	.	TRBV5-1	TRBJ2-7	CASSLSGTPSSYEQYF	TGCGCCAGCAGCTTATCCGGGACACCGAGCTCCTACGAGCAGTACTTC
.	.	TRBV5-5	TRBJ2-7	CASSPRDGQNEQYF	TGTGCCAGCAGCCCCAGGGACGGCCAAAACGAGCAGTACTTC
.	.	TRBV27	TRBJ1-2	CASSFNIPPRGYTF	TGTGCCAGCAGTTTCAACATCCCACCAAGGGGCTACACCTTC
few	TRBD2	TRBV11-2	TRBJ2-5	CASRGVAGIRETQYF	TGTGCCAGCAGGGGAGTAGCGGGAATTCGGGAGACCCAGTACTTC